The TCR beta chain described here comes from a study of T-cell reconstitution after alpha-beta-depleted transplantation in children. The CDR3 runs 13 residues. Trimming pared 2 bases from V and 4 bases from J, leaving 11 bases between. CDR1 and CDR2 (germline): SQVTM, ANQGSEA. TCRbeta library preparation incorporated unique molecular identifiers. MiXCR, run by TCRdb on the PCR reads, gives a single entry per CDR3 protein. The sample holds 350,000 to 400,000 distinct CDR3 sequences, 10% to 15% seen once. This clonotype was picked up a small number of times. The sequence derives from a human donor who donated a stem cell graft to a child with Fanconi anemia. This specimen consisted of PBMCs, obtained from the stem cell graft. This chain uses TRBV29-1 with TRBJ1-2; D call uncertain. The CDR3 sequence: CSVETQESYGYTF. CDR3 nucleotide sequence: TGCAGCGTTGAAACCCAGGAGAGCTATGGCTACACCTTC.